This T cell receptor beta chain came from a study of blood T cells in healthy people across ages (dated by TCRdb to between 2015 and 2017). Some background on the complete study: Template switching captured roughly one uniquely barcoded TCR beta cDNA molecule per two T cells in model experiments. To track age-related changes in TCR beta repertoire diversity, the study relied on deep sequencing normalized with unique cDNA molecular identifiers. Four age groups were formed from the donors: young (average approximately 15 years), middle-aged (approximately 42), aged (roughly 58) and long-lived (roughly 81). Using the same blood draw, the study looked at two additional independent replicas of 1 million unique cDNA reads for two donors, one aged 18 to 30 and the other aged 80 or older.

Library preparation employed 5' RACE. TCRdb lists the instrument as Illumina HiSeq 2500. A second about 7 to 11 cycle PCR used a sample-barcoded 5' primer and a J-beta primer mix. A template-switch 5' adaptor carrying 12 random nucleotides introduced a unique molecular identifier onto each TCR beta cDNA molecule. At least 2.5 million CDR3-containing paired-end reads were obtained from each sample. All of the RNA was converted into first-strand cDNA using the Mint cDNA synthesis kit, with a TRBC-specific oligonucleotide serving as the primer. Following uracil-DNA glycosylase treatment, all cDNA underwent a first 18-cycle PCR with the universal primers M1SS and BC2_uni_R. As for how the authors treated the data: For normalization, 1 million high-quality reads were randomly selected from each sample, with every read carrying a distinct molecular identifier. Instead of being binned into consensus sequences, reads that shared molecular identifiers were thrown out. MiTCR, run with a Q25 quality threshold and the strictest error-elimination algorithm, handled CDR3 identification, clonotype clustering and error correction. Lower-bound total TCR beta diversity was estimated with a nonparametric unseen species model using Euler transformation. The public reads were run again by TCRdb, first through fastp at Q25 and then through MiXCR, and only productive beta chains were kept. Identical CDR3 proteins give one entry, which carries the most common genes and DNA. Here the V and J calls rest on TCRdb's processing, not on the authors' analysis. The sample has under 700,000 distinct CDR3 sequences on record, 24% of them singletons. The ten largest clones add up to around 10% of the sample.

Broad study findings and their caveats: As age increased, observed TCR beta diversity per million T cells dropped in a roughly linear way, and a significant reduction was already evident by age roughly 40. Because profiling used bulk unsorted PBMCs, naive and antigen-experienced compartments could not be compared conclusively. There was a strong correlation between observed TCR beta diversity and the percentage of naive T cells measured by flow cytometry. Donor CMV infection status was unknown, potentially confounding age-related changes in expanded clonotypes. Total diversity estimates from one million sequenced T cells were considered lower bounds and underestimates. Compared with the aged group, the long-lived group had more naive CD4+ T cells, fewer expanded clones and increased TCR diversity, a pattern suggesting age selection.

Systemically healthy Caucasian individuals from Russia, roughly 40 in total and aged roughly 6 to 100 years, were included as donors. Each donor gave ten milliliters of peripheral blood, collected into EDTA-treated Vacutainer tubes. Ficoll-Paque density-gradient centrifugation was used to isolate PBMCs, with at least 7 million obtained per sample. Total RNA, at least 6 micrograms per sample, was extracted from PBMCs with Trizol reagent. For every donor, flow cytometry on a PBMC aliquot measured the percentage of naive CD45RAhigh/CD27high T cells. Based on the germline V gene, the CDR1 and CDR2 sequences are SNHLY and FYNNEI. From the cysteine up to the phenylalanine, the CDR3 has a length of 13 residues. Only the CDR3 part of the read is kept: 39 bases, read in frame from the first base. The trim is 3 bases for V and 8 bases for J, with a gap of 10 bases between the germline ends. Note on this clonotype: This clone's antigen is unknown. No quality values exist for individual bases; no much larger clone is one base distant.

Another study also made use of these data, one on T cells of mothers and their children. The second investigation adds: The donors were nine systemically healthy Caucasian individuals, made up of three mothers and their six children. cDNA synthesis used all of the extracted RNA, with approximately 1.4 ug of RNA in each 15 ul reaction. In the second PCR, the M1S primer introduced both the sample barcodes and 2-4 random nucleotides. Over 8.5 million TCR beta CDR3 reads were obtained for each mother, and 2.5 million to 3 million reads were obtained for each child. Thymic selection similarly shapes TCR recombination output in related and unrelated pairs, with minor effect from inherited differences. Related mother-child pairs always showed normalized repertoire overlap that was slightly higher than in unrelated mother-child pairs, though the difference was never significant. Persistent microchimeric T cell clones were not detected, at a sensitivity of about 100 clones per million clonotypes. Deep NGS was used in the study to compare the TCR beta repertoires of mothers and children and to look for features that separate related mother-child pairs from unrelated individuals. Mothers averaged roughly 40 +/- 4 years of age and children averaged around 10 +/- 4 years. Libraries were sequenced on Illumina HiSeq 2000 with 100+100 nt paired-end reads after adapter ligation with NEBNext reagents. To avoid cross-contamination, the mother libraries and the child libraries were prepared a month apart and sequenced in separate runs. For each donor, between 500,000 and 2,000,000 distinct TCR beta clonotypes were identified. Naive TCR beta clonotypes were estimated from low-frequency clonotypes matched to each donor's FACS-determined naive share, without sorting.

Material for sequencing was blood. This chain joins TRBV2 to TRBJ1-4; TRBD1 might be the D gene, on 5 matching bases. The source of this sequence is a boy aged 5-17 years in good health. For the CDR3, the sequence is CASSDYRQEKLFF. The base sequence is TGTGCCAGCAGTGACTACAGGCAGGAAAAACTGTTTTTT.